One sample yielded the 31 T cell receptor beta chains listed below, sequenced in a study of T cell responses to AZD1222 COVID-19 vaccine. Sequencing was performed with immunoSEQ multiplex PCR; in TCRdb, only in-frame clones are kept and a portion is missing. In the table there are around 94,000 clones, 85% of which are singletons. The source material was peripheral blood, sampled 28 days after the second AZD1222 dose. The receptors stem from an adult who received the AZD1222 COVID-19 vaccine.

The genes are TRBV3-1 (or the pseudogene TRBV3-2) and TRBJ2-1; no clear D gene. This CDR3 has 11 residues. The germline CDR1 and CDR2 sequences are LGHDT and YNNKEL (reference sequence). Trimming cost V 4 bases and J 9 bases, with 7 bases left between them. The CDR3 sequence is CASSLLFEQFF. The CDR3 DNA follows: TGTGCCAGCAGCCTCTTATTTGAGCAGTTCTTC.

The rearrangement joins TRBV4-1 to TRBJ1-2, with 7 bases identical to TRBD1. The length of the CDR3 is 13 residues. Germline assignment: CDR1 MGHRA and CDR2 YSYEKL. With V trimmed by 3 bases and J by 3 bases, 1 base remained unmatched. Here the CDR3 reads CASSQGTDYGYTF. For the CDR3, the DNA is TGCGCCAGCAGCCAGGGGACAGACTATGGCTACACCTTC.

J is TRBJ2-5 and V is TRBV24-1, with no clear D. Germline V gene sequence: CDR1 KGHDR, CDR2 SFDVKD. Trimming stripped 5 bases from V and 2 bases from J, with 8 bases between. CDR3 length equals 13 residues. The CDR3 coding sequence is TGTGCCACCAGTGGCTCCTTTCAAGAGACCCAGTACTTC. Its translation is CATSGSFQETQYF.

This chain links TRBV9 with TRBJ2-2; TRBD2 matches at 10 bases. Germline V gene lookup returns CDR1 SGDLS and CDR2 YYNGEE. The length of the CDR3 is 15 residues. Unmatched junction bases numbered 7, after V lost 3 bases and J lost 8 bases. The DNA for the CDR3 is TGTGCCAGCAGCGCCGGGACTAGCGCATCTGGGGAGCTGTTTTTT. It codes for CASSAGTSASGELFF. Variable domain in full (rest from reference TRBV9 and TRBJ2-2): DSGVTQTPKHLITATGQRVTLRCSPRSGDLSVYWYQQSLDQGLQFLIQYYNGEERAKGNILERFSAQQFPDLHSELNLSSLELGDSALYFCASSAGTSASGELFFGEGSRLTVL.

This clone occurred once. The chain combines TRBV6-5 with TRBJ2-7, with 7 positions matching TRBD1. Losses at the gene ends were 6 bases for V and 5 bases for J; bases not matched to a gene: 10. Germline values: CDR1 MNHEY, CDR2 SVGAGI. This CDR3 comprises 14 residues. The CDR3 loop is CASRRQGLPDEQYF. The CDR3 DNA reads TGTGCCAGCAGAAGACAGGGTTTACCGGACGAGCAGTACTTC.

A single count supports this clone. The rearrangement joins TRBV4-1 to TRBJ1-5, with TRBD1 matching 8 bases. Unmatched junction bases numbered 7, after V lost 2 bases and J lost 7 bases. CDR1 and CDR2 (germline): MGHRA, YSYEKL. This CDR3 is 15 amino acids long. CDR3 bases: TGCGCCAGCAGCCAATCCCAGGGGGCTTACCAGCCCCAGCATTTT. Translated, it gives CASSQSQGAYQPQHF.

This chain connects TRBV29-1 to TRBJ1-3; TRBD1 agrees at 8 bases. The V gene's germline CDR1 is SQVTM and CDR2 ANQGSEA. The CDR3 runs to 13 residues. The V and J ends lost 6 bases and 4 bases, in that order; junction bases with no gene match: 5. The CDR3 loop is CSVDRERGNTIYF. The CDR3 bases are TGCAGCGTGGACAGGGAAAGGGGAAACACCATATATTTT. Complete variable domain (other parts from reference TRBV29-1 and TRBJ1-3): SAVISQKPSRDICQRGTSLTIQCQVDSQVTMMFWYRQQPGQSLTLIATANQGSEATYESGFVIDKFPISRPNLTFSTLTVSNMSPEDSSIYLCSVDRERGNTIYFGEGSWLTVV.

V gene TRBV5-1 combines with J gene TRBJ1-2; D unclear. Germline lookup yields CDR1 SGHRS and CDR2 YFSETQ. Trimming cost V 5 bases and J 4 bases, with 18 bases left between them. This CDR3 spans 15 amino acids. The DNA of the CDR3 is TGCGCCAGCAGGAGAGATAAAAGCTTCCCCTATGGCTACACCTTC. Translation: CASRRDKSFPYGYTF.

The chain has TRBV4-3 and TRBJ1-5; D is uncertain. Trimming took off 5 bases at V and 6 bases at J, with 11 bases between the two ends. From germline, CDR1 is LGHNA and CDR2 YSLEER. There are 13 residues in the CDR3. The DNA for the CDR3 is TGCGCCAGCAGCGCCTCATTGGGTCAGCCCCAGCATTTT. This encodes CASSASLGQPQHF.

The V and J genes are TRBV5-4 and TRBJ2-3; D is ambiguous. This CDR3 is 12 amino acids long. Trimming shortened V by 0 bases and J by 10 bases, and 9 bases separated the two germline ends. CDR1 and CDR2 (germline): SGHNT, YYREEE (reference sequence). CDR3 sequence: CASSLGGRAQYF. The CDR3 nucleotides read TGTGCCAGCAGCTTGGGAGGTAGGGCGCAGTATTTT.

The chain is built from TRBV18 and TRBJ1-2; the match to TRBD1 covers 8 bases. Per germline, CDR1 KGHSH and CDR2 LQKENI. The CDR3 consists of 13 residues. V shed 3 bases and J 8 bases; nucleotides not matched to a gene: 5. The CDR3 sequence is CASSPDRVEGYTF. The CDR3 coding sequence is TGTGCCAGCTCACCGGACAGGGTAGAGGGCTACACCTTC.

The chain recombines TRBV5-5 with TRBJ2-7, with D perhaps being TRBD1 or TRBD2 (7 bases each). The CDR3 has 15 residues. The germline CDR1 and CDR2 sequences are SGHKS and YYEKEE (reference sequence). The V end was cut by 6 bases, the J end by 1 base, with 17 bases between. Written as DNA, the CDR3 is TGTGCCAGCATCGCAGCGGGACAGATTTCCTACGAGCAGTACTTC. Its protein product is CASIAAGQISYEQYF.

The genes are TRBV5-4 and TRBJ2-3; 12 positions match TRBD2. The V and J ends lost 4 bases and 2 bases, in that order; junction bases with no gene match: 5. Germline V gene lookup returns CDR1 SGHNT and CDR2 YYREEE (reference sequence). The length of the CDR3 is 16 residues. Here the CDR3 reads CASSPLAGGPTDTQYF. As DNA, the CDR3 is TGTGCCAGCAGCCCGCTAGCGGGGGGGCCCACAGATACGCAGTATTTT.

The chain is built from TRBV29-1 and TRBJ1-1; no firm D call. Per the germline V gene, CDR1 is SQVTM and CDR2 is ANQGSEA. This CDR3 has 10 amino acids. V lost 7 bases, J lost 1 base, and 4 bases lay in between. The CDR3 coding sequence is TGCAGCGCCCAGAACACTGAAGCTTTCTTT. This encodes CSAQNTEAFF. Full variable domain (outside the CDR3, taken from reference TRBV29-1 and TRBJ1-1): SAVISQKPSRDICQRGTSLTIQCQVDSQVTMMFWYRQQPGQSLTLIATANQGSEATYESGFVIDKFPISRPNLTFSTLTVSNMSPEDSSIYLCSAQNTEAFFGQGTRLTVV.

The rearrangement joins TRBV29-1 to TRBJ1-1; D is undetermined. The CDR3 extends over 9 amino acids. Trimming took off 6 bases at V and 1 base at J, with 0 bases between the two ends. Germline loops: CDR1 SQVTM, CDR2 ANQGSEA. CDR3 residues: CSVNTEAFF. The CDR3 coding sequence is TGCAGCGTGAACACTGAAGCTTTCTTT.

J is TRBJ1-5 and V is TRBV24-1, with D maybe TRBD1 (6 bases). CDR1 is KGHDR, CDR2 SFDVKD, per germline. The CDR3 loop spans 17 amino acids. V was cut by 3 bases and J by 1 base, with 15 bases left in between. The CDR3 DNA follows: TGTGCCACCAGTGATACAACAGGGCACCCGAGCAATCAGCCCCAGCATTTT. This encodes CATSDTTGHPSNQPQHF.

This clone was detected a few times. Other DNA variants within this sample encode the same CDR3. V gene TRBV19 combines with J gene TRBJ2-7; 8 bases agree with TRBD2. The CDR3 has 14 residues. J lost 0 bases, V lost 2 bases, and 0 bases had no gene match. Germline V gene sequence: CDR1 LNHDA, CDR2 SQIVND (reference sequence). In DNA, the CDR3 is TGTGCCAGTAGTATAAGCGGGAGCTCCTACGAGCAGTACTTC. The encoded protein is CASSISGSSYEQYF.

The chain has TRBV10-1 and TRBJ2-7; 14 nucleotides match TRBD2. This CDR3 comprises 17 residues. The V gene's germline CDR1 is WNHNN and CDR2 SYGVQD (reference sequence). V shed 5 bases and J 0 bases; nucleotides not matched to a gene: 6. CDR3 region: CASSPGTSGRGSYEQYF. CDR3 sequence (DNA): TGCGCCAGCAGTCCCGGGACTAGCGGGAGAGGCTCCTACGAGCAGTACTTC.

This clone was found a few times. The chain couples TRBV10-3 to TRBJ1-2; D is undetermined. Trimming removed 5 bases at V and 12 bases at J, with 16 bases between. CDR1 is ENHRY, CDR2 SYGVKD, per germline. The CDR3 runs 12 residues. CDR3 DNA sequence: TGTGCCATCAGTTATGACCTGAGTGAAGACACCTTC. This sequence encodes CAISYDLSEDTF.

V gene TRBV30 combines with J gene TRBJ2-1, with D unresolved. Germline lookup yields CDR1 GTSNPN and CDR2 SVGIG (reference sequence). The V and J ends lost 3 bases and 8 bases respectively, with 17 bases between them. The CDR3 loop spans 14 amino acids. The CDR3 here is CAWRRGPGPDEQFF. CDR3 sequence (DNA): TGTGCCTGGAGGCGCGGTCCCGGTCCCGATGAGCAGTTCTTC.

The chain's CDR3 is CASSQGMGDAAYYNEQFF. Here the CDR3 DNA reads TGTGCCAGCAGCCAAGGAATGGGCGACGCCGCTTACTACAATGAGCAGTTCTTC. The rearrangement links TRBV4-2 to TRBJ2-1; D ambiguous. The V gene's germline CDR1 is LGHNA and CDR2 YNFKEQ. V lost 1 base to trimming and J lost 3 bases, with 19 bases between them. The CDR3 length is 18 residues.

The chain uses TRBV5-4 and TRBJ2-4, with 10 positions matching TRBD2. CDR1 and CDR2 (germline): SGHNT, YYREEE (reference sequence). The ends lost 4 bases at V and 5 bases at J; junction bases unmatched: 6. The CDR3 is 15 amino acids. The CDR3 region is CASSPAGGRENIQYF. The CDR3 DNA sequence: TGTGCCAGCAGCCCAGCGGGGGGGCGGGAAAACATTCAGTACTTC.

The CDR3 DNA is TGCGCCAGCAGCCAAGCCCTCGGACAGGGAGGTTTATACACCTTC. Encoded protein: CASSQALGQGGLYTF. V gene TRBV4-1 combines with J gene TRBJ1-2; TRBD1 aligns across 8 bases. The CDR3 contains 15 residues. Trimming at V came to 1 base and at J to 11 bases, leaving 12 bases not matched to a gene. The germline V gene has CDR1 MGHRA and CDR2 YSYEKL.

The J gene is TRBJ2-2, the V gene TRBV6-2 or TRBV6-3; tentative D call: TRBD1 (6 bases). Germline V gene sequence: CDR1 MNHEY, CDR2 SVGEGT. The CDR3 is 17 residues long. The V and J ends lost 4 bases and 1 base respectively, with 16 bases between them. The CDR3 bases are TGTGCCAGCAGTTGGGACGTGACAGGAATGAACACCGGGGAGCTGTTTTTT. Translated, it gives CASSWDVTGMNTGELFF.

The chain's CDR3 is CASSRLGGQETQYF. The CDR3 DNA is TGTGCCAGCAGCCGCCTAGGGGGGCAAGAGACCCAGTACTTC. The chain carries TRBV7-2 and TRBJ2-5, with D tentatively TRBD1 or TRBD2 (6 bases each). Germline V lookup: CDR1 SGHTA, CDR2 FQGNSA. The CDR3 is made up of 14 amino acids. V lost 5 bases and J lost 2, with 12 bases in between.

The gene calls are TRBV6-5 and TRBJ2-2; D perhaps matches TRBD2 (5 bases). V was trimmed by 6 bases and J by 3 bases, leaving 11 bases between them. The CDR3 covers 14 residues. CDR1 and CDR2 from the germline V gene are MNHEY and SVGAGI. CDR3 sequence (DNA): TGTGCCAGCAGGATAGGGAGTGACACCGGGGAGCTGTTTTTT. Protein sequence: CASRIGSDTGELFF.

The chain has TRBV19 and TRBJ2-3; 12 bases map to TRBD1. CDR3 size: 15 residues. The ends lost 5 bases at V and 8 bases at J; junction bases unmatched: 8. Germline V CDR1 and CDR2: LNHDA, SQIVND (reference sequence). DNA for the CDR3: TGTGCCAGTAGTTCCCGGGACAGGGGGCTTTCTACGCAGTATTTT. Translating it yields CASSSRDRGLSTQYF. Together with reference TRBV19 and TRBJ2-3, the CDR3 gives the full variable domain: DGGITQSPKYLFRKEGQNVTLSCEQNLNHDAMYWYRQDPGQGLRLIYYSQIVNDFQKGDIAEGYSVSREKKESFPLTVTSAQKNPTAFYLCASSSRDRGLSTQYFGPGTRLTVL.

The V and J genes are TRBV25-1 and TRBJ1-3, with D possibly matching TRBD1 (5 bases). V lost 1 base and J 3 bases, leaving 13 bases between the germline ends. The CDR3 is 16 amino acids. Germline assignment: CDR1 MGHDK and CDR2 SYGVNS. The CDR3 nucleotides read TGTGCCAGCAGTGAATTAGGGGACCCGAGTGGAAACACCATATATTTT. This encodes CASSELGDPSGNTIYF.

CDR3 sequence: CASSIGAGGSEKLFF. DNA of the CDR3: TGTGCCAGTAGTATAGGAGCAGGGGGAAGTGAAAAACTGTTTTTT. J is TRBJ1-4 and V is TRBV19, with 7 bases fitting TRBD1. Germline trimming cut 1 base from V and 7 bases from J; bases unmatched to any gene: 6. The CDR3 totals 15 residues. The germline V gene encodes CDR1 LNHDA and CDR2 SQIVND (reference sequence).

The chain couples TRBV18 to TRBJ2-6; D remains ambiguous. The CDR3 contains 16 residues. Germline-derived CDR1 and CDR2 are KGHSH and LQKENI. Trimming stripped 3 bases from V and 0 bases from J, with 9 bases between. The CDR3 region is CASSPNWDSGANVLTF. CDR3 nucleotides: TGTGCCAGCTCACCCAATTGGGACTCTGGGGCCAACGTCCTGACTTTC.

The rearrangement uses TRBV5-1 and TRBJ1-1; D is unresolved. The ends were cut back, 4 bases at V and 0 bases at J, with 10 bases in the middle. This CDR3 spans 14 amino acids. Germline lookup yields CDR1 SGHRS and CDR2 YFSETQ. The CDR3 here is CASSAVPMNTEAFF. The CDR3 DNA is TGCGCCAGCAGCGCGGTTCCCATGAACACTGAAGCTTTCTTT.